The 24 T cell receptor beta chains below all came from one sample that was sequenced in a study of T cell changes during pregnancy in multiple sclerosis. Profiled with immunoSEQ multiplex PCR; TCRdb holds only in-frame clones, not every one. This table holds around 55,000 clones, 85% to 90% found once. The specimen comprised CD4+ T cells from peripheral blood mononuclear cells, sampled in the first trimester of pregnancy. These receptors all stem from a female donor with multiple sclerosis, enrolled in a pregnancy study.

This chain links TRBV6-5 with TRBJ1-1; the D gene is possibly TRBD1 (6 bases). The CDR3 has 14 residues. Trimming shortened V by 6 bases and J by 0 bases, and 11 bases separated the two germline ends. CDR1 is MNHEY and CDR2 is SVGAGI in the germline V gene. CDR3: CASRGQILNTEAFF. The CDR3 nucleotides read TGTGCCAGCAGAGGACAGATACTGAACACTGAAGCTTTCTTT.

The V gene is TRBV11-3, the J gene TRBJ2-3; 7 bases agree with TRBD1. Germline V lookup: CDR1 SGHNT, CDR2 YENEEA. This CDR3 is built from 19 residues. V gave up 3 bases and J gave up 4 bases; unmatched junction bases: 19. CDR3 protein: CASSFGFSPRQGEADTQYF. CDR3 coding DNA: TGTGCCAGCAGCTTTGGCTTTTCGCCGAGACAGGGAGAGGCAGATACGCAGTATTTT.

This clone was seen a few times. The rearrangement uses TRBV21-1 and TRBJ1-1; TRBD1 reflects the table's D call only, with no check against the DNA. TRBV21-1 is termed a pseudogene. The CDR3 runs 14 residues. The CDR3 nucleotides are TGTGCCAGCAGCAAATCCAGGATGAACACTGAAGCTTTCTTT. This gives the protein CASSKSRMNTEAFF.

This rearrangement joins TRBV19 to TRBJ2-5; 7 nucleotides match TRBD2. The CDR3 covers 16 residues. V dropped 1 base and J dropped 5; count of bases not matched to a gene: 10. Germline values: CDR1 LNHDA, CDR2 SQIVND (reference sequence). Here the CDR3 reads CASSIVWLAVRETQYF. The CDR3 DNA reads TGTGCCAGTAGTATAGTTTGGCTAGCGGTCCGGGAGACCCAGTACTTC.

This chain joins TRBV4-1 and TRBJ1-6; 10 nucleotides match TRBD1. This CDR3 has 14 residues. Germline loops: CDR1 MGHRA, CDR2 YSYEKL. J lost 11 bases, V lost 0 bases, and 1 base had no gene match. The CDR3 DNA reads TGCGCCAGCAGCCAAGAAGGACAGGGGGCACCCCTCCACTTT. It specifies CASSQEGQGAPLHF.

The genes are TRBV4-1 and TRBJ1-5; D uncertain. Between the trimmed V and J ends, which lost 0 bases and 3 bases, there was a span of 9 bases. The CDR3 spans 15 residues. Germline V CDR1 and CDR2: MGHRA, YSYEKL. CDR3 in amino acids: CASSQEGGYNQPQHF. The CDR3, as DNA: TGCGCCAGCAGCCAAGAAGGAGGCTACAATCAGCCCCAGCATTTT.

The V call is TRBV28, the J call TRBJ1-5; D unresolved. The CDR3 extends over 12 amino acids. Germline CDR1 and CDR2: MDHEN and SYDVKM. V was trimmed by 2 bases and J by 5 bases, leaving 4 bases between them. The CDR3 protein is CASSLIDQPQHF. The CDR3 DNA reads as TGTGCCAGCAGTTTAATAGATCAGCCCCAGCATTTT.

The chain is built from TRBV14 and TRBJ2-3, with D perhaps matching TRBD2 (5 bases). This CDR3 region has 15 residues. V shed 1 base and J shed 3 bases, with 11 bases lying between them. In germline, CDR1 is SGHDN, CDR2 FVKESK. Here the CDR3 DNA reads TGTGCCAGCAGCCAAGGGCTGGGGAGAACAGATACGCAGTATTTT. This codes for CASSQGLGRTDTQYF. Looking up the rest from reference TRBV14 and TRBJ2-3 gives the full variable domain: EAGVTQFPSHSVIEKGQTVTLRCDPISGHDNLYWYRRVMGKEIKFLLHFVKESKQDESGMPNNRFLAERTGGTYSTLKVQPAELEDSGVYFCASSQGLGRTDTQYFGPGTRLTVL.

The rearrangement links TRBV19 to TRBJ1-1; 7 bases agree with TRBD1. Looked up from germline, CDR1 is LNHDA and CDR2 is SQIVND (reference sequence). The CDR3 consists of 14 residues. Unmatched junction bases numbered 2, after V lost 3 bases and J lost 1 base. This chain's CDR3 is CASSIRTGNTEAFF. The DNA of the CDR3 is TGTGCCAGTAGTATTCGGACAGGGAACACTGAAGCTTTCTTT.

V usage is TRBV9 and J usage is TRBJ1-5; the D gene is possibly TRBD1 (5 bases). V was cut by 0 bases and J by 0 bases, with 10 bases left in between. This CDR3 has 16 amino acids. CDR1 SGDLS and CDR2 YYNGEE come from the germline V gene. CDR3 DNA: TGTGCCAGCAGCGTAGACGACAGCTATAGCAATCAGCCCCAGCATTTT. It specifies CASSVDDSYSNQPQHF. Based on the CDR3 plus reference TRBV9 and TRBJ1-5, the full variable domain is DSGVTQTPKHLITATGQRVTLRCSPRSGDLSVYWYQQSLDQGLQFLIQYYNGEERAKGNILERFSAQQFPDLHSELNLSSLELGDSALYFCASSVDDSYSNQPQHFGDGTRLSIL.

As for this clone: Different DNA sequences within this sample yield the same CDR3. The V call is TRBV7-2, the J call TRBJ2-7, with 8 bases that match TRBD1. The V segment lost 1 base and the J segment 2 bases; nucleotides outside the gene matches: 1. CDR1 is SGHTA and CDR2 is FQGNSA in the germline V gene. This CDR3 is built from 14 residues. The CDR3 here is CASSLDRGAYEQYF. In nucleotides, the CDR3 is TGTGCCAGCAGCTTAGACAGGGGGGCCTACGAGCAGTACTTC. The full variable domain, in which reference TRBV7-2 and TRBJ2-7 provide the parts outside the CDR3, is GAGVSQSPSNKVTEKGKDVELRCDPISGHTALYWYRQSLGQGLEFLIYFQGNSAPDKSGLPSDRFSAERTGGSVSTLTIQRTQQEDSAVYLCASSLDRGAYEQYFGPGTRLTVT.

V usage is TRBV7-9 and J usage is TRBJ2-1; 7 bases are shared with TRBD2. CDR1 is SEHNR, CDR2 FQNEAQ, per germline (reference sequence). The CDR3 runs 14 residues. V shed 5 bases, J shed 7 bases, and the junction held 8 bases outside the gene matches. CDR3 sequence reads: CASSRGLNLNEQFF. Here the CDR3 DNA reads TGTGCCAGCAGCCGGGGACTAAATCTAAATGAGCAGTTCTTC.

Of note for this clone: One end of the junction is discordant with germline, which a read error may explain. The CDR3 DNA is TGTGCTAGCAGCAGGGGGTCCACAGATACGCAGTATTTT. Encoded protein: CASSRGSTDTQYF. The genes are TRBV7-7 and TRBJ2-3, with 7 bases identical to TRBD1. Germline loops: CDR1 SSHAT, CDR2 FNYEAQ (reference sequence). The CDR3 covers 13 residues.

This clone was seen only once. CDR3 sequence reads: CASTSQGANTGELFF. Written as DNA, the CDR3 is TGTGCCAGCACCTCACAGGGGGCGAACACCGGGGAGCTGTTTTTT. The chain recombines TRBV28 with TRBJ2-2; 8 nucleotides align to TRBD1. The V gene's germline CDR1 is MDHEN and CDR2 SYDVKM. This CDR3 region has 15 residues. V lost 7 bases, J lost 0 bases, and 4 bases stayed unmatched.

This chain links TRBV29-1 with TRBJ1-2, with 7 bases lining up with TRBD1. The CDR3 extends over 14 amino acids. CDR1 and CDR2 from the germline V gene are SQVTM and ANQGSEA. The J segment lost 0 bases and the V segment lost 0 bases, leaving 1 base of the junction unmatched. The CDR3 region is CSVEDTGANYGYTF. As DNA, the CDR3 is TGCAGCGTTGAAGATACAGGGGCTAACTATGGCTACACCTTC. Full variable domain (rest looked up from reference TRBV29-1 and TRBJ1-2): SAVISQKPSRDICQRGTSLTIQCQVDSQVTMMFWYRQQPGQSLTLIATANQGSEATYESGFVIDKFPISRPNLTFSTLTVSNMSPEDSSIYLCSVEDTGANYGYTFGSGTRLTVV.

This sequence joins TRBV7-6 and TRBJ2-1; 11 positions agree with TRBD2. Germline assignment: CDR1 SGHVS and CDR2 FNYEAQ. The CDR3 is 15 amino acids. Trimming removed 0 bases from V and 9 bases from J; junction bases left unmatched: 4. The CDR3 sequence is CASSLALAGVVEQFF. The CDR3 DNA is TGTGCCAGCAGCTTAGCACTAGCGGGAGTGGTTGAGCAGTTCTTC.

V is TRBV10-3 and J is TRBJ1-1; D is possibly TRBD1 (6 bases). This CDR3 is built from 14 residues. From germline, CDR1 is ENHRY and CDR2 SYGVKD. Trimming stripped 4 bases from V and 1 base from J, with 10 bases between. CDR3 bases: TGTGCCATCAGTGTCAGGGGTTCGAACACTGAAGCTTTCTTT. Translation: CAISVRGSNTEAFF.

The V call is TRBV2, the J call TRBJ1-1; TRBD1 matches at 8 bases. This CDR3 has 14 residues. V was pared by 4 bases and J by 5 bases, with 6 bases of the junction left unmatched. Germline V gene data show CDR1 as SNHLY and CDR2 as FYNNEI. The CDR3 sequence is CASSGQGRTTEAFF. CDR3 in DNA: TGTGCCAGCAGTGGACAGGGGAGGACAACTGAAGCTTTCTTT. The variable domain in full, completed from reference TRBV2 and TRBJ1-1, reads EPEVTQTPSHQVTQMGQEVILRCVPISNHLYFYWYRQILGQKVEFLVSFYNNEISEKSEIFDDQFSVERPDGSNFTLKIRSTKLEDSAMYFCASSGQGRTTEAFFGQGTRLTVV.

The J gene is TRBJ1-4, the V gene TRBV25-1, with D tentatively TRBD1 (5 bases). This CDR3 comprises 13 residues. CDR1 and CDR2 from the germline V gene are MGHDK and SYGVNS. With 6 bases removed from V and 7 bases from J, the gap between germline ends came to 12 bases. CDR3 nucleotide sequence: TGTGCCAGCAGGCAAGGGGATCGTGAAAAACTGTTTTTT. Amino acid sequence: CASRQGDREKLFF.

This sequence joins TRBV11-2 and TRBJ2-3; TRBD1 agrees at 7 bases. The length of the CDR3 is 18 residues. Germline CDR1 reads SGHAT; CDR2 reads FQNNGV. V lost 5 bases to trimming and J lost 0 bases; unmatched junction nucleotides: 14. The CDR3 loop reads CASSHLRGTVPSTDTQYF. CDR3 in DNA: TGTGCCAGCAGCCATTTGAGGGGGACAGTCCCTAGCACAGATACGCAGTATTTT.

The V gene is TRBV28, the J gene TRBJ1-2, with a weak D call TRBD1 (6 bases). V was clipped by 8 bases and J by 5 bases, with 15 bases between them. Germline CDR1 is MDHEN and CDR2 is SYDVKM. The CDR3 has 13 residues. In nucleotides, the CDR3 is TGTGCCAGCGCGTCAGGGGCGCATTATGGCTACACCTTC. Encoded protein: CASASGAHYGYTF.

CDR3: CASSIHRDKTFMNTEAFF. Written as DNA, the CDR3 is TGTGCCAGTAGTATTCACCGGGACAAGACTTTCATGAACACTGAAGCTTTCTTT. V usage is TRBV19 and J usage is TRBJ1-1, with a possible D match to TRBD1 (6 bases). Between the trimmed V and J ends, which lost 3 bases and 0 bases, there was a span of 20 bases. CDR1 and CDR2 (germline): LNHDA, SQIVND (reference sequence). The CDR3 has 18 residues. Using reference TRBV19 and TRBJ1-1 for the parts outside the CDR3, the full variable domain is DGGITQSPKYLFRKEGQNVTLSCEQNLNHDAMYWYRQDPGQGLRLIYYSQIVNDFQKGDIAEGYSVSREKKESFPLTVTSAQKNPTAFYLCASSIHRDKTFMNTEAFFGQGTRLTVV.

The CDR3, as DNA: TGTGCCAGCAGCTCCGCGTTCACTGAAGCTTTCTTT. Translating gives CASSSAFTEAFF. The chain is built from TRBV11-3 and TRBJ1-1, with D uncertain. Germline V lookup: CDR1 SGHNT, CDR2 YENEEA. Trimming pared 4 bases from V and 4 bases from J, leaving 7 bases between. The CDR3 is made up of 12 amino acids.

This clone was seen a handful of times. The V call is TRBV30, the J call TRBJ1-1; TRBD1 might be the D (5 bases). Looked up from germline, CDR1 is GTSNPN and CDR2 is SVGIG (reference sequence). The CDR3 consists of 15 residues. V dropped 2 bases and J dropped 3 bases, with 16 bases sitting between them. Written as DNA, the CDR3 is TGTGCCTGGAGTACTCGGCTAGGGGCGGACACTGAAGCTTTCTTT. Protein: CAWSTRLGADTEAFF.